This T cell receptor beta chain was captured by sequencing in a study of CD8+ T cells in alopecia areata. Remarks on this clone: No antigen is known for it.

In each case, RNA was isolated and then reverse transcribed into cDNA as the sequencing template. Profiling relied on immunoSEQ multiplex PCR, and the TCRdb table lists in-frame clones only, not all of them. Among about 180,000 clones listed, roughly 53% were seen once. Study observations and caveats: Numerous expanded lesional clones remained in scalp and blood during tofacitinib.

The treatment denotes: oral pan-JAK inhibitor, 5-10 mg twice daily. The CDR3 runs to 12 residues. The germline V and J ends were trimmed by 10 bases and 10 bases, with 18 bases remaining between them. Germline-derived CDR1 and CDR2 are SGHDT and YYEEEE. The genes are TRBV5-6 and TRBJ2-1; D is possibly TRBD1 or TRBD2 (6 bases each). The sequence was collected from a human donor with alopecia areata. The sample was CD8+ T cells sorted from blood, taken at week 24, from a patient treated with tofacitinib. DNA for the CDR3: TGTGCCGCAGGGGTTACGGGGGCCGAGCAGTTCTTC. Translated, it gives CAAGVTGAEQFF.